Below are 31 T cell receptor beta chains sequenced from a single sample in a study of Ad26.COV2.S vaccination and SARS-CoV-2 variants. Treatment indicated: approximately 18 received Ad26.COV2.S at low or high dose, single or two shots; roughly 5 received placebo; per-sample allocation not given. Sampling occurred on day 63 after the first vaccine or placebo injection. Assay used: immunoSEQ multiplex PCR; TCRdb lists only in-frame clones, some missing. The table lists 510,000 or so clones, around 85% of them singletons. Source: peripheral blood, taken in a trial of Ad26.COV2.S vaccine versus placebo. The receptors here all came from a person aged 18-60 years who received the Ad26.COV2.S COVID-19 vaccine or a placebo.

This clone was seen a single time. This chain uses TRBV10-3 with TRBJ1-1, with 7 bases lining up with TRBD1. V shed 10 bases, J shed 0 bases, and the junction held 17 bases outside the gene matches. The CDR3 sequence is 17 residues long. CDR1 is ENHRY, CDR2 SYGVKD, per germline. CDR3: CATLDPQMTGMNTEAFF. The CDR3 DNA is TGTGCCACCCTAGATCCCCAAATGACAGGGATGAACACTGAAGCTTTCTTT.

For the CDR3, the DNA is TGTGCCAGCAGCTTAGTCGCCAACAATGAGCAGTTCTTC. It translates to CASSLVANNEQFF. The rearrangement joins TRBV7-9 to TRBJ2-1, with no clear D. Trimming removed 1 base from V and 5 bases from J, with 6 bases in between. CDR3 size: 13 residues. CDR1 SEHNR and CDR2 FQNEAQ come from the germline V gene (reference sequence).

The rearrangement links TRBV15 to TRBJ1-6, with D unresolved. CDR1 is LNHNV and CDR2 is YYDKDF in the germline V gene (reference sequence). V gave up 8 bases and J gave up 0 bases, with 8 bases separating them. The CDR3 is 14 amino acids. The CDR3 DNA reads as TGTGCCACCGCTCAAGGCTCCTATAATTCACCCCTCCACTTT. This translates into CATAQGSYNSPLHF.

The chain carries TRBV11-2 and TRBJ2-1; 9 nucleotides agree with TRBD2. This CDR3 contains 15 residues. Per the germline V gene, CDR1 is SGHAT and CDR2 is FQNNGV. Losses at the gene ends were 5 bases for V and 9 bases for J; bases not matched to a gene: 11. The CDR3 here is CASSMRLAEGIEQFF. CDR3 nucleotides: TGTGCCAGCAGCATGCGACTAGCGGAGGGGATTGAGCAGTTCTTC.

CDR3 sequence reads: CASSQREQGLHYNEQFF. The CDR3, as DNA: TGTGCCAGCAGCCAACGGGAACAGGGGCTACACTACAATGAGCAGTTCTTC. The V and J genes are TRBV4-2 and TRBJ2-1; 7 bases fit TRBD1. The length of the CDR3 is 17 residues. Germline CDR1 and CDR2: LGHNA and YNFKEQ. V gave up 2 bases and J gave up 3 bases; unmatched junction bases: 10.

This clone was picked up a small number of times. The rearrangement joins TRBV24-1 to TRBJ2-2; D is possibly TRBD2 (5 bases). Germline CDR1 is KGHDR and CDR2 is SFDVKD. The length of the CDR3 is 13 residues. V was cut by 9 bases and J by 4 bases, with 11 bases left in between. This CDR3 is CATGGYVTGELFF. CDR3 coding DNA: TGTGCCACCGGCGGGTATGTCACCGGGGAGCTGTTTTTT.

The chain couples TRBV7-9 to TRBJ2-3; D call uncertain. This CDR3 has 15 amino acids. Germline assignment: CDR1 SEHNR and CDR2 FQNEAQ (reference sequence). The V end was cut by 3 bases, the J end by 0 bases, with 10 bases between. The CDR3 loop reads CASSFTGLSTDTQYF. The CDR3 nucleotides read TGTGCCAGCAGCTTCACGGGCCTTAGCACAGATACGCAGTATTTT.

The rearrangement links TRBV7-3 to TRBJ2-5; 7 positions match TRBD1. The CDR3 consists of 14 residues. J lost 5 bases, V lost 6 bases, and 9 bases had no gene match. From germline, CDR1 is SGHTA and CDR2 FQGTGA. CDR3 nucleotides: TGTGCCAGCAGTTCTACAGGGGTCGGGGAGACCCAGTACTTC. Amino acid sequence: CASSSTGVGETQYF.

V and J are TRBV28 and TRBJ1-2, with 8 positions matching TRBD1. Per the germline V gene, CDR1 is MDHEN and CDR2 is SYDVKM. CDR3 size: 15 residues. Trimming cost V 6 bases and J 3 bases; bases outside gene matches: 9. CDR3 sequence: CASSLRTGIDYGYTF. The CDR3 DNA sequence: TGTGCCAGCAGCCTCCGGACAGGGATTGACTATGGCTACACCTTC.

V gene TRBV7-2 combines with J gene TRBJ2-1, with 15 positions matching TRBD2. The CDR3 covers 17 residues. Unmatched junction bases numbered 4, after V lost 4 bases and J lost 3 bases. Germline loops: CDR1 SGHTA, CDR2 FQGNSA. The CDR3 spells CASSSGLAGGLYNEQFF. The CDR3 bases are TGTGCCAGCAGCTCCGGACTAGCGGGAGGGCTCTACAATGAGCAGTTCTTC.

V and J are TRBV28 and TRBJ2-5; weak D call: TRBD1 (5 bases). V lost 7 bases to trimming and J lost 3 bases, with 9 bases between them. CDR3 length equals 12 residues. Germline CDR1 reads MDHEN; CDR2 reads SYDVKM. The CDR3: CASKDTEETQYF. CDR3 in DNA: TGTGCCAGCAAGGACACCGAAGAGACCCAGTACTTC.

CDR3 loop: CASGLDYYGYTF. For the CDR3, the DNA is TGTGCTAGTGGTTTGGATTACTATGGCTACACCTTC. The gene calls are TRBV12-5 and TRBJ1-2; D unclear. Trimming removed 1 base at V and 3 bases at J, with 3 bases between. The CDR3 has 12 amino acids. Per the germline V gene, CDR1 is LGHNT and CDR2 is FRNRAP.

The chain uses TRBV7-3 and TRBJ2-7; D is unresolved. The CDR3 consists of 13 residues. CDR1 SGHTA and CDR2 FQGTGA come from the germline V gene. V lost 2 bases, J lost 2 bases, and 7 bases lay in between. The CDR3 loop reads CASSLSPTYEQYF. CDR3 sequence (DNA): TGTGCCAGCAGCTTATCACCGACCTACGAGCAGTACTTC.

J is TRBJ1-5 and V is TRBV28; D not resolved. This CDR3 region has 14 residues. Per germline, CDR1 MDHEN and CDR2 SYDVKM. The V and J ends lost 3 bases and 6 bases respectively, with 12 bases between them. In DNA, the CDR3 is TGTGCCAGCAGTTTCGGGCGAGGTCTTCAGCCCCAGCATTTT. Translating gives CASSFGRGLQPQHF.

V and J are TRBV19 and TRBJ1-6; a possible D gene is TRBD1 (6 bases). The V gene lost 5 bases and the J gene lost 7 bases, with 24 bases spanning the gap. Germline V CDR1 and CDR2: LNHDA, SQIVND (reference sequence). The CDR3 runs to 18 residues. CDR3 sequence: CASSRGGMDRSINSPLHF. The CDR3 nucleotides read TGTGCCAGTAGTCGTGGCGGGATGGACAGATCAATAAATTCACCCCTCCACTTT.

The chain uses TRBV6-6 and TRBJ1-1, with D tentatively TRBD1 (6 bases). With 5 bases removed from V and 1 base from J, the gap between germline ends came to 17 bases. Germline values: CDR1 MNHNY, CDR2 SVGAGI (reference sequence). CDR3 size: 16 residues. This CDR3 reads CASSNAPGTQNTEAFF. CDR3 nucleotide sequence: TGTGCCAGCAGTAATGCCCCCGGGACACAGAACACTGAAGCTTTCTTT.

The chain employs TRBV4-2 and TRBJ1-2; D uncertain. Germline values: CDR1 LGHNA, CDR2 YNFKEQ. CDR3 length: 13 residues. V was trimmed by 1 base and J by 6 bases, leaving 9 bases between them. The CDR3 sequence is CASSQGGQDGYTF. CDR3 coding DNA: TGTGCCAGCAGCCAAGGAGGGCAGGATGGCTACACCTTC.

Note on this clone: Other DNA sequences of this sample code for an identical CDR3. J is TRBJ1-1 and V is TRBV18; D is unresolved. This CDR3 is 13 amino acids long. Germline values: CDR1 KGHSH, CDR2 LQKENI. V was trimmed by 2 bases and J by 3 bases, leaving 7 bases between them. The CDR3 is CASSPSRDTEAFF. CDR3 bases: TGTGCCAGCTCACCAAGCCGGGACACTGAAGCTTTCTTT.

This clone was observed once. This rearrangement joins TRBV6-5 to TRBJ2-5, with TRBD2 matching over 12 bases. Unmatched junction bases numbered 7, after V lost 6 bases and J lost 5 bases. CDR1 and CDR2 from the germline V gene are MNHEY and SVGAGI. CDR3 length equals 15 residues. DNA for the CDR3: TGTGCCAGCAGCCTGACTAGCGGGAGTTGGGAGACCCAGTACTTC. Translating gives CASSLTSGSWETQYF.

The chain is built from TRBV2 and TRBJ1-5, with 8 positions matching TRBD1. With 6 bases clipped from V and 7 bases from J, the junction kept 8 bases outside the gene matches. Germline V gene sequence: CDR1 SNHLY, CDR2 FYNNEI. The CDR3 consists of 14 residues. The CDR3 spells CASSRQGNKQPQHF. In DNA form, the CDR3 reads TGTGCCAGCAGCCGACAGGGGAATAAGCAGCCCCAGCATTTT.

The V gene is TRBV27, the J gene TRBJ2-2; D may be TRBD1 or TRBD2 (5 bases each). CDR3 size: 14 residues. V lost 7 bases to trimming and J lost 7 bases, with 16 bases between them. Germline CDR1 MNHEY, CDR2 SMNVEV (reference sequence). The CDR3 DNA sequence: TGTGCCAGCAATCGACAGTTTGGGGGCGGGGAGCTGTTTTTT. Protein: CASNRQFGGGELFF.

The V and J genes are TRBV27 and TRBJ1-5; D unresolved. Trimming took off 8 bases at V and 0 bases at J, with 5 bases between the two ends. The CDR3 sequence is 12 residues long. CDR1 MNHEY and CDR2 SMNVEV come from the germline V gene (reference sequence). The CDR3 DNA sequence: TGTGCCAGCTGGGATAGCAATCAGCCCCAGCATTTT. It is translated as CASWDSNQPQHF.

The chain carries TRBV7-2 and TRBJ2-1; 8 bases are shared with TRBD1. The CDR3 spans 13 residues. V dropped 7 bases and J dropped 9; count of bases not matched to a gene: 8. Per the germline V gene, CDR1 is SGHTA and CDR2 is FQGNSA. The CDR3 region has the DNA TGTGCCAGCAACCGCCAGGGGGCTAGTGAGCAGTTCTTC. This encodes CASNRQGASEQFF.

The CDR3 spells CASSRVDSYEQYF. CDR3 nucleotides: TGTGCCAGCAGCCGAGTCGACAGCTACGAGCAGTACTTC. This sequence joins TRBV4-2 and TRBJ2-7; tentative D call: TRBD1 (5 bases). V lost 4 bases to trimming and J lost 3 bases, with 10 bases between them. Germline V gene sequence: CDR1 LGHNA, CDR2 YNFKEQ. The CDR3 has 13 residues.

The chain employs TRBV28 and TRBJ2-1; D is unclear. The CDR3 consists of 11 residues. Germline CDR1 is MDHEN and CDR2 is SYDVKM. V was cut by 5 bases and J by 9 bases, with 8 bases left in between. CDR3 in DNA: TGTGCCAGCAGTACCCCTATTGAGCAGTTCTTC. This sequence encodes CASSTPIEQFF.

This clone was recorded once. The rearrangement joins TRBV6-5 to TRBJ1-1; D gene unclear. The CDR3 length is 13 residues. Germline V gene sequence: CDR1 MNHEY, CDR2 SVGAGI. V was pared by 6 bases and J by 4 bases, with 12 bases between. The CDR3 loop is CASSLARGTEAFF. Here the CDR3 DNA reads TGTGCCAGCAGCCTGGCCCGGGGCACTGAAGCTTTCTTT.

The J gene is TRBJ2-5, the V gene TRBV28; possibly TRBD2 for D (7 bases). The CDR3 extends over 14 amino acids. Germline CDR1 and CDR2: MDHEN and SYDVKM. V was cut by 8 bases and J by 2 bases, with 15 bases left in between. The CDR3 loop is CASYRGGTQETQYF. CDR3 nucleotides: TGTGCCAGCTACCGCGGGGGCACGCAAGAGACCCAGTACTTC.

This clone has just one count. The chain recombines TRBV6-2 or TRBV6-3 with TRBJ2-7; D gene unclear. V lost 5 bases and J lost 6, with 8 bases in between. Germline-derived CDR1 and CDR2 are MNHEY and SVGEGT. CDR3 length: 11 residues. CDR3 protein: CASSQRSEQYF. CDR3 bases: TGTGCCAGCAGTCAGAGGAGCGAGCAGTACTTC.

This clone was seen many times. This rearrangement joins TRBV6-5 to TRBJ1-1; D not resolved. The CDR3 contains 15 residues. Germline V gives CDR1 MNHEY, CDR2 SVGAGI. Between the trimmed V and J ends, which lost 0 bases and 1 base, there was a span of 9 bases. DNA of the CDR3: TGTGCCAGCAGTTACTCCGGACGAAAGAACACTGAAGCTTTCTTT. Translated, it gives CASSYSGRKNTEAFF.

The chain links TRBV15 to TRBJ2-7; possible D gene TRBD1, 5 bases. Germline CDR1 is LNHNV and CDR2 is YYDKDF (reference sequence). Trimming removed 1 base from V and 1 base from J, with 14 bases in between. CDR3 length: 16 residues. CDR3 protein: CATSRGEARASYEQYF. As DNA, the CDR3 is TGTGCCACCAGCAGAGGCGAGGCCAGGGCATCCTACGAGCAGTACTTC.

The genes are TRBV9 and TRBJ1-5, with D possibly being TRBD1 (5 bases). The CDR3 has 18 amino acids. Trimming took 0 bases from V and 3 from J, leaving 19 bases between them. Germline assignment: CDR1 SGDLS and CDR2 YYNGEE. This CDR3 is CASSVGQGGYFDNQPQHF. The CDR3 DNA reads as TGTGCCAGCAGCGTAGGGCAGGGAGGGTATTTCGACAATCAGCCCCAGCATTTT.